A selection of T cell receptor beta chains follows, all from one sample in a study of T cells in Graves' hyperthyroidism and ophthalmopathy. Via MiXCR, TCRdb re-called the multiplex PCR reads, giving one row per CDR3 protein. The data hold a few hundred thousand distinct CDR3 sequences, with about a sixth observed a single time. The sample consisted of blood. The receptors were gathered from a woman in her twenties or thirties with Graves' hyperthyroidism. Each CDR3 is given with its conserved first and last residue. A D gene is named only where the DNA matches it firmly. Clone size, where shown, is once, few, many, or a class for clones that have expanded.

many,TRBV18,TRBJ2-7,TRBD1,CASSEGQASEQYF,TGTGCCAGCTCAGAGGGACAGGCGTCTGAGCAGTACTTC
NA,TRBV5-5,TRBJ1-6,NA,CASSFEGFGSPLHF,TGTGCCAGCAGCTTTGAGGGGTTTGGTTCACCCCTCCACTTT
NA,TRBV7-8,TRBJ2-7,NA,CASSITLDPEEEQYF,TGTGCCAGTAGTATAACCCTGGACCCAGAGGAGGAGCAGTACTTC
many,TRBV27,TRBJ1-1,NA,CASSLYRNTEAFF,TGTGCCAGCAGTTTATACAGAAACACTGAAGCTTTCTTT
many,TRBV6-2/TRBV6-3,TRBJ2-3,NA,CASSPAVWSDTQYF,TGTGCCAGCAGCCCAGCGGTTTGGTCAGATACGCAGTATTTT
many,TRBV10-3,TRBJ2-7,TRBD2,CAISESREGRYEQYF,TGTGCCATCAGTGAGTCCCGGGAGGGCCGGTACGAGCAGTACTTC
NA,TRBV4-1,TRBJ2-2,NA,CASSQVVLNTGELFF,TGCGCCAGCAGCCAAGTCGTACTGAACACCGGGGAGCTGTTTTTT
few,TRBV4-2,TRBJ1-1,NA,CASSQSQGNTEAFF,TGTGCCAGCAGCCAATCACAGGGCAACACTGAAGCTTTCTTT
many,TRBV27,TRBJ2-7,TRBD1,CASSVTGGAEQYF,TGTGCCAGCAGTGTGACAGGGGGCGCCGAGCAGTACTTC
few,TRBV20-1,TRBJ1-1,TRBD1,CSARPTGGMSEAFF,TGCAGTGCTCGGCCGACAGGGGGCATGTCTGAAGCTTTCTTT